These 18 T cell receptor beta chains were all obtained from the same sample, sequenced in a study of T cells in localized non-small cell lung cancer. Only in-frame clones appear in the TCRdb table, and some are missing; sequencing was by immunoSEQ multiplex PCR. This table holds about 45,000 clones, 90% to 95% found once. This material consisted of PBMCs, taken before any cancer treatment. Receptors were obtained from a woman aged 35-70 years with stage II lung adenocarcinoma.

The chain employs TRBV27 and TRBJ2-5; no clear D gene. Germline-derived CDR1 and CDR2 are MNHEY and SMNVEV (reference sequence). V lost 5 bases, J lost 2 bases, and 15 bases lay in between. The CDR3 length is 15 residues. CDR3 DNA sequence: TGTGCCAGCAGTCCCCGATCGGACGGTCAAGAGACCCAGTACTTC. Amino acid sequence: CASSPRSDGQETQYF.

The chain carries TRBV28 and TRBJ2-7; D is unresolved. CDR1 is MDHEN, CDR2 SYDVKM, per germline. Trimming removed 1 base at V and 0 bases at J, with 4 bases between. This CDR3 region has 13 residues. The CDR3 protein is CASSLSNSYEQYF. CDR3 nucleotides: TGTGCCAGCAGTTTATCCAACTCCTACGAGCAGTACTTC.

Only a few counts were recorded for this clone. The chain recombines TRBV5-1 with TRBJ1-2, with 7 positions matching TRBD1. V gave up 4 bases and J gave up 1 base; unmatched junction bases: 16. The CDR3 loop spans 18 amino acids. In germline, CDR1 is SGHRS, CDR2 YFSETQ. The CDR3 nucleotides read TGCGCCAGCAGCGCAGGAGGGAGGGGGCTCGGGATTAACTATGGCTACACCTTC. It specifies CASSAGGRGLGINYGYTF. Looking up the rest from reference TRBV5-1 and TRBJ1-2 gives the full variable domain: KAGVTQTPRYLIKTRGQQVTLSCSPISGHRSVSWYQQTPGQGLQFLFEYFSETQRNKGNFPGRFSGRQFSNSRSEMNVSTLELGDSALYLCASSAGGRGLGINYGYTFGSGTRLTVV.

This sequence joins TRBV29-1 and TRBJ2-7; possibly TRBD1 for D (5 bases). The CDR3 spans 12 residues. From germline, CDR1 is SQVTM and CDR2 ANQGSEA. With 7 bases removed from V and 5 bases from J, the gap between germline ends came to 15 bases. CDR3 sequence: CSATSGSDEQYF. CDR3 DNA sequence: TGCAGCGCGACGTCAGGGTCGGACGAGCAGTACTTC.

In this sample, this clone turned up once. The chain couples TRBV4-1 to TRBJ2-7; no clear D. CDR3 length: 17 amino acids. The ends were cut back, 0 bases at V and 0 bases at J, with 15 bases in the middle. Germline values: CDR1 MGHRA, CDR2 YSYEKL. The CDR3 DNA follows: TGCGCCAGCAGCCAAGAATATACCCCGCAGTTCTCCTACGAGCAGTACTTC. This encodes CASSQEYTPQFSYEQYF.

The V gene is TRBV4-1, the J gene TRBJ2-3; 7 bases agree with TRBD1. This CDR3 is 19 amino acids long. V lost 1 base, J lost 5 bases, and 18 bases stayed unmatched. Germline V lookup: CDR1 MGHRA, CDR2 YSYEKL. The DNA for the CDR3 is TGCGCCAGCAGCCAAGTCGACCGTTTCGAGACAGGGTCTGGAGATACGCAGTATTTT. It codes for CASSQVDRFETGSGDTQYF.

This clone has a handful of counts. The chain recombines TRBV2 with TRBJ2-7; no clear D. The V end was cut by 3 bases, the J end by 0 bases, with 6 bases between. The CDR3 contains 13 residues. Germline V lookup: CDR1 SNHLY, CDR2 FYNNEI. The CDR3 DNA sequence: TGTGCCAGCAGTGATATGACCTCCTACGAGCAGTACTTC. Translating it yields CASSDMTSYEQYF. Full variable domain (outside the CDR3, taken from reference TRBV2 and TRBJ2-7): EPEVTQTPSHQVTQMGQEVILRCVPISNHLYFYWYRQILGQKVEFLVSFYNNEISEKSEIFDDQFSVERPDGSNFTLKIRSTKLEDSAMYFCASSDMTSYEQYFGPGTRLTVT.

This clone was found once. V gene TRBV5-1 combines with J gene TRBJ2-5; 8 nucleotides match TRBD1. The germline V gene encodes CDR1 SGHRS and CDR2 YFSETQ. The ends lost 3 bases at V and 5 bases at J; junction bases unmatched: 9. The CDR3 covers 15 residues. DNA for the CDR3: TGCGCCAGCAGCTCCACGACAGGGGTGTGGGAGACCCAGTACTTC. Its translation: CASSSTTGVWETQYF. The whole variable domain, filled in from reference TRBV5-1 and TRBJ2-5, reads KAGVTQTPRYLIKTRGQQVTLSCSPISGHRSVSWYQQTPGQGLQFLFEYFSETQRNKGNFPGRFSGRQFSNSRSEMNVSTLELGDSALYLCASSSTTGVWETQYFGPGTRLLVL.

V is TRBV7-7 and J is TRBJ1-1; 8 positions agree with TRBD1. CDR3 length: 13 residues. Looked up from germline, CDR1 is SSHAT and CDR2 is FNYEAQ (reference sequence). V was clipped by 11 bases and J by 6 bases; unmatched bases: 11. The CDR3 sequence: CAAEQGGVPEAFF. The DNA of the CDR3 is TGTGCCGCAGAACAGGGGGGAGTCCCTGAAGCTTTCTTT.

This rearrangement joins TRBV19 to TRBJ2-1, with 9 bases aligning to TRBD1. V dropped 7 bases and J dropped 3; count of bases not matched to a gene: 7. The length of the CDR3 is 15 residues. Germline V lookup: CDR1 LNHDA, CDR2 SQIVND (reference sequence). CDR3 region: CASTWGDRDYNEQFF. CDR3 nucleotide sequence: TGTGCCAGTACCTGGGGGGACAGGGACTACAATGAGCAGTTCTTC.

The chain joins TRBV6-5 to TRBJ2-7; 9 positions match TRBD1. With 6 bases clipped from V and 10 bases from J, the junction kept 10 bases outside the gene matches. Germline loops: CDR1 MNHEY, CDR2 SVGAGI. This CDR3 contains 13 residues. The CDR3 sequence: CASSKGGQGHQYF. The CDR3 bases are TGTGCCAGCAGCAAGGGTGGACAGGGGCATCAGTACTTC.

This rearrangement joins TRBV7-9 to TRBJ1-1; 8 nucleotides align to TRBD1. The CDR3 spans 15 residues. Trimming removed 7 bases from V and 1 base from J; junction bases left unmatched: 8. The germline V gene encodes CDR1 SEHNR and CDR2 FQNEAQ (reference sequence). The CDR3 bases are TGTGCCAGCACACACTCGACAGGGGAGAACACTGAAGCTTTCTTT. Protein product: CASTHSTGENTEAFF.

Here the CDR3 DNA reads TGTGCCAGCAGTGATAGGGAATTCGCCGGGGAGCTGTTTTTT. It encodes CASSDREFAGELFF. The chain has TRBV6-4 and TRBJ2-2; D not certain. Trimming removed 3 bases at V and 6 bases at J, with 11 bases between. The CDR3 totals 14 residues. Germline CDR1 MRHNA, CDR2 SNTAGT.

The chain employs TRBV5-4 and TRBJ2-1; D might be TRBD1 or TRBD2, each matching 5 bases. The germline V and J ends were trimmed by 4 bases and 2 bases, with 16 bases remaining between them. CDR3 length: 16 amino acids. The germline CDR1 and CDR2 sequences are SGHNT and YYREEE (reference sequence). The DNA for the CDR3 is TGTGCCAGCAGCCTCCGGGGCTCCGGACCCTACAATGAGCAGTTCTTC. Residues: CASSLRGSGPYNEQFF.

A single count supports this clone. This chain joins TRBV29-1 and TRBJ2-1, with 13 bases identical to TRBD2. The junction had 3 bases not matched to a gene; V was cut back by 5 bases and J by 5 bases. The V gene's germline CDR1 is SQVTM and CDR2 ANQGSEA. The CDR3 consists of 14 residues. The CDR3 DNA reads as TGCAGCGTTCCGGGACTAGCGGGGAACAATGAGCAGTTCTTC. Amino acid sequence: CSVPGLAGNNEQFF.

The DNA of the CDR3 is TGTGCCAGCAGTTTAATGGAGGGAGATACGCAGTATTTT. It yields the protein CASSLMEGDTQYF. V and J are TRBV27 and TRBJ2-3; a possible D gene is TRBD2 (6 bases). This CDR3 is 13 amino acids long. V was cut by 2 bases and J by 5 bases, with 8 bases left in between. In germline, CDR1 is MNHEY, CDR2 SMNVEV (reference sequence).

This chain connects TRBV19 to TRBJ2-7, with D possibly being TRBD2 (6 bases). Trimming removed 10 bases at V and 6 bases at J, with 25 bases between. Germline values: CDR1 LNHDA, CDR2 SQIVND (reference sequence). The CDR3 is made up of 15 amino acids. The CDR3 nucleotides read TGTGCCACCACAAGCGGCGGGGCAGGGCTCAGCGAGCAGTACTTC. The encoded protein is CATTSGGAGLSEQYF.

The CDR3 bases are TGCGCCAGCAGCTTCGGACTAGCGGGGGGACTCCTTAACAATGAGCAGTTCTTC. Its translation: CASSFGLAGGLLNNEQFF. The chain links TRBV5-1 to TRBJ2-1, with TRBD2 matching 14 bases. The V and J ends lost 2 bases and 5 bases, in that order; junction bases with no gene match: 9. The CDR3 is 18 amino acids. Germline-derived CDR1 and CDR2 are SGHRS and YFSETQ.